This TCR beta chain derives from a study of beta chain features in type 1 diabetes. Study-level findings and limits: Shortening that was moderate but significant affected the TCRB CDR3s of Type 1 diabetes patients in all four CD4+ subsets.

The whole isolated RNA underwent reverse transcription, so sequencing captured expressed TCRB transcripts. TCRdb keeps only in-frame clones here, not all; method: immunoSEQ multiplex PCR. The sample has under 300,000 clones, approximately 10% seen once; the top ten hold over 0.015%. About this clone itself: The antigen remains unidentified.

The source material was naive CD4+ T cells from blood. This sequence was found in a man aged 30 to 45 with type 1 diabetes.

The DNA of the CDR3 is TGCGCCAGCAGCGAAGGGACAGGGGTGACCTACGAGCAGTACTTC. Its translation is CASSEGTGVTYEQYF. The rearrangement uses TRBV5-1 and TRBJ2-7; 10 bases fit TRBD1. Germline V gene lookup returns CDR1 SGHRS and CDR2 YFSETQ. V lost 4 bases to trimming and J lost 2 bases; unmatched junction nucleotides: 6. This CDR3 is 15 amino acids long.